A single sample is the source of the 28 T cell receptor beta chains below, sequenced in a study of vaccination effects on CD4 cells after COVID-19. CD4+ T cells specific for antigen were expanded with viral peptide pools by the ViraFEST assay before sequencing. Subsequent to approximately 9 days of culture, CD4+ T cells were isolated. Data came from immunoSEQ multiplex PCR; TCRdb stores just in-frame clones and leaves some out. The sample lists 11,000 to 15,000 clones, less than 85% seen once, with about 25% in the top ten. No antigen has been assigned to these receptors. The sequencing used CD4+ T cells from PBMCs cultured with HCoV-229E spike peptides, collected before COVID-19 vaccination. All receptors come from a human donor who received a COVID-19 vaccine.

The chain has TRBV4-1 and TRBJ1-5; D not resolved. Germline values: CDR1 MGHRA, CDR2 YSYEKL. This CDR3 contains 16 residues. Trimming pared 0 bases from V and 2 bases from J, leaving 11 bases between. CDR3 sequence reads: CASSQEGGEGNQPQHF. CDR3 DNA: TGCGCCAGCAGCCAAGAGGGCGGGGAGGGCAATCAGCCCCAGCATTTT.

This sequence joins TRBV6-5 and TRBJ1-2, with unresolved D. There are 14 residues in the CDR3. V was trimmed by 5 bases and J by 6 bases, leaving 16 bases between them. Germline CDR1 and CDR2: MNHEY and SVGAGI. The CDR3 bases are TGTGCCAGCAGTATTTCTCTTGGGCAGGATGGCTACACCTTC. Residues: CASSISLGQDGYTF.

The chain links TRBV4-2 to TRBJ2-2; 13 bases match TRBD2. Germline V CDR1 and CDR2: LGHNA, YNFKEQ. V lost 0 bases and J lost 6; bases outside the gene matches: 4. The CDR3 has 17 amino acids. The CDR3 here is CASSQESTSGGPGELFF. The CDR3 DNA is TGTGCCAGCAGCCAAGAATCGACTAGCGGGGGGCCCGGGGAGCTGTTTTTT.

The CDR3 loop reads CASTEGWNTEAFF. The CDR3 DNA sequence: TGTGCCAGCACTGAGGGGTGGAACACTGAAGCTTTCTTT. The gene calls are TRBV25-1 and TRBJ1-1, with D possibly matching TRBD1 (5 bases). CDR3 size: 13 residues. The ends were cut back, 7 bases at V and 1 base at J, with 10 bases in the middle. Germline loops: CDR1 MGHDK, CDR2 SYGVNS.

This clone was seen once. This sequence joins TRBV2 and TRBJ2-7; a possible D gene is TRBD1 (6 bases). Trimming removed 5 bases at V and 5 bases at J, with 13 bases between. The CDR3 is 13 residues long. CDR1 is SNHLY and CDR2 is FYNNEI in the germline V gene. CDR3 in amino acids: CASSIQGIDEQYF. DNA of the CDR3: TGTGCCAGCAGTATCCAGGGGATTGACGAGCAGTACTTC.

V is TRBV4-1 and J is TRBJ2-1; a possible D gene is TRBD2 (6 bases). Trimming took off 0 bases at V and 8 bases at J, with 8 bases between the two ends. Germline CDR1 is MGHRA and CDR2 is YSYEKL. CDR3 size: 13 residues. CDR3 region: CASSQEVADEQFF. As DNA, the CDR3 is TGCGCCAGCAGCCAAGAGGTAGCGGATGAGCAGTTCTTC.

This clone has only a few counts. The chain links TRBV21-1 to TRBJ1-4. TRBV21-1 is annotated as a pseudogene. The CDR3 covers 10 residues. The CDR3 coding sequence is TGTGCCAGCCTCACTTCAAGGCTGTTTTTT. It translates to CASLTSRLFF.

The chain carries TRBV28 and TRBJ1-2, with D hard to call. Germline V lookup: CDR1 MDHEN, CDR2 SYDVKM. Trimming took 5 bases from V and 5 from J, leaving 9 bases between them. The CDR3 totals 12 residues. For the CDR3, the DNA is TGTGCCAGCAGTGCGGGTCCTTATGGCTACACCTTC. Its translation is CASSAGPYGYTF.

Here the CDR3 DNA reads TGTGCCATCAGTGCCTTACAGGGGTTCTTAACAAGCTCCTACAATGAGCAGTTCTTC. Its protein is CAISALQGFLTSSYNEQFF. The chain has TRBV10-3 and TRBJ2-1, with 7 bases aligning to TRBD1. The CDR3 has 19 residues. In germline, CDR1 is ENHRY, CDR2 SYGVKD. The ends lost 4 bases at V and 0 bases at J; junction bases unmatched: 15.

The rearrangement uses TRBV7-3 and TRBJ2-2, with D maybe TRBD1 (7 bases). The V and J ends lost 2 bases and 7 bases respectively, with 17 bases between them. Germline V lookup: CDR1 SGHTA, CDR2 FQGTGA. CDR3 length: 16 amino acids. CDR3 DNA: TGTGCCAGCAGCTTAGGAGGGGGCGCCCCGGGCGGGGAGCTGTTTTTT. Protein: CASSLGGGAPGGELFF.

Here the CDR3 DNA reads TGCAGTGCTAGTCCGGCTAGCGGAAACAATGAGCAGTTCTTC. This gives the protein CSASPASGNNEQFF. The chain couples TRBV20-1 to TRBJ2-1, with TRBD2 identical over 7 bases. The CDR3 runs 14 residues. The V segment lost 3 bases and the J segment 5 bases; nucleotides outside the gene matches: 7. From germline, CDR1 is DFQATT and CDR2 SNEGSKA (reference sequence).

The chain links TRBV20-1 to TRBJ1-2; D is uncertain. The CDR3 covers 11 residues. The V gene lost 7 bases and the J gene lost 4 bases, with 10 bases spanning the gap. Germline V gene sequence: CDR1 DFQATT, CDR2 SNEGSKA (reference sequence). Written as DNA, the CDR3 is TGCAGTGGATCCCAGCTCTATGGCTACACCTTC. Amino acid sequence: CSGSQLYGYTF.

The CDR3 here is CASSPPPSLHQETQYF. The DNA of the CDR3 is TGTGCCAGCTCACCACCGCCCAGCCTACACCAAGAGACCCAGTACTTC. The V gene is TRBV18, the J gene TRBJ2-5; D is undetermined. The CDR3 totals 16 residues. V was shortened by 0 bases and J by 0 bases, with 11 bases between the two germline ends. Germline-derived CDR1 and CDR2 are KGHSH and LQKENI.

The chain is built from TRBV2 and TRBJ1-6; unclear D gene. Looked up from germline, CDR1 is SNHLY and CDR2 is FYNNEI. The CDR3 sequence is 13 residues long. Trimming cost V 6 bases and J 0 bases, with 3 bases left between them. The CDR3 sequence is CASSSSYNSPLHF. CDR3 nucleotide sequence: TGTGCCAGCAGCAGCTCCTATAATTCACCCCTCCACTTT.

The genes are TRBV3-1 (or the pseudogene TRBV3-2) and TRBJ1-1; possibly TRBD1 for D (5 bases). The V end lost 4 bases, the J end lost 5 bases, and 14 bases lay between the germline ends. The length of the CDR3 is 14 residues. Germline V gene lookup returns CDR1 LGHDT and CDR2 YNNKEL (reference sequence). The CDR3 DNA reads TGTGCCAGCAGCCCTGGACATAGGGCAACTGAAGCTTTCTTT. Amino acid sequence: CASSPGHRATEAFF.

In DNA form, the CDR3 reads TGTGCCAGTAGTGCAACTAGCGGGAGGGCGGAGGAGCAGTTCTTC. It encodes CASSATSGRAEEQFF. This sequence joins TRBV19 and TRBJ2-1, with 13 positions matching TRBD2. The V gene end was trimmed by 5 bases and the J gene end by 10 bases; junction bases not matched to a gene: 8. CDR3 length: 15 amino acids. Germline loops: CDR1 LNHDA, CDR2 SQIVND (reference sequence).

This rearrangement joins TRBV7-6 to TRBJ2-1; a weak D match, TRBD2 (5 bases). CDR3 length: 19 amino acids. Trimming took off 5 bases at V and 2 bases at J, with 25 bases between the two ends. CDR1 is SGHVS and CDR2 is FNYEAQ in the germline V gene. The CDR3 DNA follows: TGTGCCAGCAGCCAACCCGCGAGAGGGCGGGTCAATCCCTACAATGAGCAGTTCTTC. It translates to CASSQPARGRVNPYNEQFF.

The chain recombines TRBV9 with TRBJ1-6, with no clear D. This CDR3 contains 14 residues. V was cut by 3 bases and J by 2 bases, with 6 bases left in between. CDR1 and CDR2 from the germline V gene are SGDLS and YYNGEE. The DNA for the CDR3 is TGTGCCAGCAGCGACGACCCCTATAATTCACCCCTCCACTTT. It yields the protein CASSDDPYNSPLHF.

The chain combines TRBV5-1 with TRBJ1-1; D is possibly TRBD1 (5 bases). The ends were cut back, 4 bases at V and 3 bases at J, with 13 bases in the middle. CDR1 and CDR2 from the germline V gene are SGHRS and YFSETQ. The CDR3 totals 14 residues. As DNA, the CDR3 is TGCGCCAGCAGCCCGGGGCCCCTGGACACTGAAGCTTTCTTT. Its translation: CASSPGPLDTEAFF.

The rearrangement uses TRBV29-1 and TRBJ1-1; TRBD1 matches 7 bases. The CDR3 is 15 amino acids. J lost 1 base, V lost 3 bases, and 8 bases had no gene match. Germline assignment: CDR1 SQVTM and CDR2 ANQGSEA. CDR3 loop: CSVEPLNRGNTEAFF. In DNA form, the CDR3 reads TGCAGCGTTGAGCCTCTCAACAGGGGGAACACTGAAGCTTTCTTT.

J is TRBJ2-5 and V is TRBV10-3, with TRBD1 matching over 7 bases. CDR3 length: 14 residues. Trimming cost V 0 bases and J 4 bases; bases outside gene matches: 2. Germline-derived CDR1 and CDR2 are ENHRY and SYGVKD. The CDR3 here is CAISESTGTETQYF. In nucleotides, the CDR3 is TGTGCCATCAGTGAGTCGACAGGGACAGAGACCCAGTACTTC.

This clone has just one count. The chain has TRBV19 and TRBJ2-6; D ambiguous. The V gene lost 7 bases and the J gene lost 2 bases, with 0 bases spanning the gap. The CDR3 loop spans 11 amino acids. CDR1 and CDR2 from the germline V gene are LNHDA and SQIVND (reference sequence). CDR3: CASTGANVLTF. CDR3 DNA sequence: TGTGCCAGTACTGGGGCCAACGTCCTGACTTTC.

This chain joins TRBV11-2 and TRBJ2-5, with 7 nucleotides matching TRBD2. Germline V CDR1 and CDR2: SGHAT, FQNNGV. Trimming cost V 6 bases and J 2 bases; bases outside gene matches: 12. The CDR3 runs to 16 residues. The CDR3 coding sequence is TGTGCCAGCAGGCGGGCTAGCGGATCAATTCAAGAGACCCAGTACTTC. It translates to CASRRASGSIQETQYF.

As DNA, the CDR3 is TGTGCCAGCAGCTTAGTCTCGCGGGTGAACACCGGGGAGCTGTTTTTT. As protein: CASSLVSRVNTGELFF. This chain joins TRBV7-2 and TRBJ2-2; TRBD2 is a possible D gene (5 bases). Per germline, CDR1 SGHTA and CDR2 FQGNSA. The length of the CDR3 is 16 residues. V dropped 1 base and J dropped 1 base, with 10 bases sitting between them.

This chain links TRBV2 with TRBJ1-1; TRBD1 is a possible D gene (5 bases). This CDR3 comprises 16 residues. Trimming removed 3 bases at V and 1 base at J, with 15 bases between. Germline assignment: CDR1 SNHLY and CDR2 FYNNEI. Here the CDR3 reads CASSELGTDKNTEAFF. The CDR3 region has the DNA TGTGCCAGCAGTGAGTTGGGGACCGACAAGAACACTGAAGCTTTCTTT.

This clone has only a few counts. This chain connects TRBV11-2 to TRBJ2-1; D not certain. Per germline, CDR1 SGHAT and CDR2 FQNNGV. This CDR3 has 14 residues. Trimming took off 3 bases at V and 7 bases at J, with 13 bases between the two ends. The DNA for the CDR3 is TGTGCCAGCAGCTTCTCCCTGGCGAGTAATGAGCAGTTCTTC. Translated: CASSFSLASNEQFF.

This chain joins TRBV28 and TRBJ1-2, with D unclear. The CDR3 is made up of 14 amino acids. V shed 4 bases and J shed 7 bases, with 16 bases lying between them. Germline V gene lookup returns CDR1 MDHEN and CDR2 SYDVKM. CDR3 in DNA: TGTGCCAGCAGTTCTCAGGTGGACGCGGCTGGCTACACCTTC. Protein sequence: CASSSQVDAAGYTF.

The gene calls are TRBV5-1 and TRBJ1-1; TRBD1 is a possible D gene (6 bases). The CDR3 has 14 amino acids. Trimming removed 3 bases from V and 1 base from J, with 10 bases in between. Germline V CDR1 and CDR2: SGHRS, YFSETQ. DNA for the CDR3: TGCGCCAGCAGCTGGGGGGGGGCGAACACTGAAGCTTTCTTT. Protein product: CASSWGGANTEAFF. The full variable domain, its missing parts supplied by reference TRBV5-1 and TRBJ1-1, is KAGVTQTPRYLIKTRGQQVTLSCSPISGHRSVSWYQQTPGQGLQFLFEYFSETQRNKGNFPGRFSGRQFSNSRSEMNVSTLELGDSALYLCASSWGGANTEAFFGQGTRLTVV.